The present entry profiles one T cell receptor beta chain with its context. How the authors handled the data: Reference gene primer amplification gave nucleated cell count estimates. Sequencing used immunoSEQ multiplex PCR; TCRdb keeps in-frame clones, though not all of them. The V and J calls and clone size come from that table; D and trimming were worked out from the DNA. The sample shows about 140,000 clones, about three quarters of them seen only once. This specimen belongs to a study of blood T cell repertoires in COVID-19. This clonotype originated in a man aged 50-60 years with acute or convalescent COVID-19. Sequencing used peripheral blood.

CDR3 sequence reads: CASSPGTSGGGYQETQYF. DNA for the CDR3: TGTGCCAGTAGTCCCGGGACTAGCGGGGGTGGGTACCAAGAGACCCAGTACTTC. V gene TRBV19 combines with J gene TRBJ2-5; 14 bases line up with TRBD2. Germline V lookup: CDR1 LNHDA, CDR2 SQIVND (reference sequence). V lost 5 bases and J lost 0; bases outside the gene matches: 8. The CDR3 contains 18 residues.